This TCR beta chain was identified in a study of cytomegalovirus exposure and HLA in healthy donors. Background on the study: In a later analysis, the approximately 120 validation repertoires were reported to have used the same platform as the 600 to 700 first-cohort repertoires. Findings and caveats of the study: Most TCR sequences proved rare, with some public TCRs found in many donors. Reports described diagnosis of cytomegalovirus status by the classifier as highly specific and sensitive. Cytomegalovirus-associated TCR beta chains were listed, numbering around 150.

Here immunoSEQ multiplex PCR was the method, and the copy in TCRdb shows in-frame clones only, minus some. The sample includes under 350,000 clones, around 85% seen only once; the top ten take 0.9% to 1.1%. The germline V gene encodes CDR1 MNHEY and CDR2 SVGAGI. Trimming cost V 0 bases and J 4 bases; bases outside gene matches: 3. The CDR3 loop spans 16 amino acids. In regard to this clone: Its antigen is unknown.

The V and J genes are TRBV6-5 and TRBJ2-2; TRBD2 matches at 9 bases. The source material was PBMCs. The sequence derives from a woman under 30 in good health and CMV-seronegative. The CDR3 here is CASSYSSGSPTGELFF. CDR3 DNA: TGTGCCAGCAGTTACTCTAGCGGGAGTCCCACCGGGGAGCTGTTTTTT.